In its sample, the clone carrying this T cell receptor beta chain was seen a few times. The antigen remains unidentified. Different DNA sequences within this sample yield the same CDR3. The CDR3 is made up of 13 amino acids. Trimming took off 3 bases at V and 3 bases at J, with 9 bases between the two ends. Germline lookup yields CDR1 KGHSH and CDR2 LQKENI. The source of the sample is a study of T cell responses to AZD1222 COVID-19 vaccine. Study-level results: There were mostly white British donors and more females than males, and clonal diversity was possibly underestimated. In all cases, repertoires were sampled only after the peak T cell response. Seropositive at baseline were only 5 to 7 AZD1222 recipients. Dominant CD4 TCR responses targeted spike regions 160-218 and 743-854.

Assay: immunoSEQ multiplex PCR; the TCRdb copy retains only in-frame clones and omits some. The table records about 180,000 clones, 85% to 90% of them present only once. Sequencing was performed on peripheral blood, taken 28 days after the second dose of the MenACWY control vaccine. The V call is TRBV18, the J call TRBJ2-7; TRBD1 or TRBD2 may be the D gene (5 bases each). This clonotype was obtained from an adult who received the MenACWY meningococcal vaccine as a control. CDR3 DNA sequence: TGTGCCAGCTCACCCGGGACGGACTACGAGCAGTACTTC. Translation: CASSPGTDYEQYF.